A single sample gave rise to the 31 T cell receptor beta chains below, sequenced in a study of blood T cell repertoires in COVID-19. Measured with immunoSEQ multiplex PCR; TCRdb has only the in-frame clones, and not every one. The profile covers some 400,000 clones, with about nine tenths appearing a single time and 1.7% taken by the ten largest. Sequencing was carried out using PBMCs or T cells enriched from blood (not recorded which). These receptor sequences come from a woman younger than 45 who had recovered from COVID-19.

This rearrangement joins TRBV15 to TRBJ1-1, with no clear D. CDR3 length equals 13 residues. Germline-derived CDR1 and CDR2 are LNHNV and YYDKDF (reference sequence). V was shortened by 0 bases and J by 1 base, with 3 bases between the two germline ends. CDR3 sequence reads: CATSRDRNTEAFF. The CDR3 nucleotides are TGTGCCACCAGCAGAGATCGGAACACTGAAGCTTTCTTT.

A single count supports this clone. V is TRBV24-1 and J is TRBJ2-3; D not resolved. The germline V and J ends were trimmed by 4 bases and 4 bases, with 11 bases remaining between them. The CDR3 is 14 amino acids. CDR1 is KGHDR, CDR2 SFDVKD, per germline. The CDR3 DNA follows: TGTGCCACCAGTGAACGTTCACACCCAGATACGCAGTATTTT. It yields the protein CATSERSHPDTQYF.

The gene calls are TRBV11-3 and TRBJ2-3, with TRBD2 matching over 8 bases. Per the germline V gene, CDR1 is SGHNT and CDR2 is YENEEA. The CDR3 runs 19 residues. Trimming removed 5 bases from V and 2 bases from J; junction bases left unmatched: 18. Written as DNA, the CDR3 is TGTGCCAGCAGCCCCAGAGCCCCGACGGGGGGGGCTAACACAGATACGCAGTATTTT. This translates into CASSPRAPTGGANTDTQYF.

The J gene is TRBJ2-1, the V gene TRBV9; D may be TRBD2 (6 bases). V was pared by 0 bases and J by 4 bases, with 11 bases between. CDR3 size: 15 residues. Per germline, CDR1 SGDLS and CDR2 YYNGEE. This chain's CDR3 is CASSVVSSGYNEQFF. The CDR3, as DNA: TGTGCCAGCAGCGTAGTAAGTAGCGGATACAATGAGCAGTTCTTC.

V gene TRBV2 combines with J gene TRBJ2-1, with D perhaps TRBD1 (6 bases). In germline, CDR1 is SNHLY, CDR2 FYNNEI. This CDR3 is 15 amino acids long. V lost 5 bases and J 1 base, leaving 12 bases between the germline ends. The CDR3 loop is CASSSTRGSYNEQFF. The CDR3 DNA follows: TGTGCCAGCAGTTCCACCAGGGGATCCTACAATGAGCAGTTCTTC.

The V and J genes are TRBV27 and TRBJ1-1; the D gene is possibly TRBD1 (6 bases). From germline, CDR1 is MNHEY and CDR2 SMNVEV (reference sequence). Trimming pared 6 bases from V and 5 bases from J, leaving 10 bases between. The CDR3 consists of 12 residues. The CDR3 DNA sequence: TGTGCCAGCAGAAAACAGGGAACTGAAGCTTTCTTT. It specifies CASRKQGTEAFF.

The CDR3 loop is CATGPGLAGGISTDTQYF. Here the CDR3 DNA reads TGCGCCACAGGTCCGGGACTAGCGGGAGGGATTAGCACAGATACGCAGTATTTT. The rearrangement uses TRBV5-1 and TRBJ2-3, with TRBD2 identical over 16 bases. Germline V gene lookup returns CDR1 SGHRS and CDR2 YFSETQ. Trimming cost V 9 bases and J 0 bases; bases outside gene matches: 10. This CDR3 contains 18 residues.

This chain uses TRBV4-1 with TRBJ2-7, with D possibly TRBD1 on 6 matching bases. CDR3 length: 14 residues. V was clipped by 3 bases and J by 7 bases, with 16 bases between them. Per germline, CDR1 MGHRA and CDR2 YSYEKL. The CDR3 loop reads CASSHSQGLGEQYF. CDR3 DNA sequence: TGCGCCAGCAGCCATAGTCAGGGGCTGGGTGAGCAGTACTTC.

V usage is TRBV7-9 and J usage is TRBJ1-3; D is unclear. Germline V gene sequence: CDR1 SEHNR, CDR2 FQNEAQ (reference sequence). CDR3 length: 13 residues. The V gene lost 6 bases and the J gene lost 4 bases, with 10 bases spanning the gap. CDR3 sequence: CASRGSEGNTIYF. The DNA of the CDR3 is TGTGCCAGCAGGGGTTCGGAGGGAAACACCATATATTTT.

The V call is TRBV4-2, the J call TRBJ2-4; 12 bases match TRBD2. Per the germline V gene, CDR1 is LGHNA and CDR2 is YNFKEQ. Losses at the gene ends were 1 base for V and 2 bases for J; bases not matched to a gene: 6. The CDR3 contains 18 residues. In DNA, the CDR3 is TGTGCCAGCAGCCAAGGCCTAGCGGGGGGGCTCTCCAAAAACATTCAGTACTTC. This translates into CASSQGLAGGLSKNIQYF.

The chain combines TRBV24-1 with TRBJ2-1, with TRBD2 as a possible D gene (6 bases). Germline CDR1 reads KGHDR; CDR2 reads SFDVKD. The V and J ends lost 7 bases and 3 bases respectively, with 15 bases between them. This CDR3 has 15 residues. The CDR3 is CATRASGGVYNEQFF. The CDR3 DNA follows: TGTGCCACCAGGGCCTCGGGCGGGGTCTACAATGAGCAGTTCTTC.

The gene calls are TRBV5-1 and TRBJ2-2, with 8 positions matching TRBD1. The CDR3 contains 15 residues. The junction had 9 bases not matched to a gene; V was cut back by 5 bases and J by 6 bases. Germline V gene data show CDR1 as SGHRS and CDR2 as YFSETQ. CDR3 sequence: CASRYGQGFAGELFF. In DNA form, the CDR3 reads TGCGCCAGCAGATACGGACAGGGTTTCGCCGGGGAGCTGTTTTTT.

This clone was picked up a small number of times. The rearrangement uses TRBV4-1 and TRBJ1-5, with TRBD1 identical over 8 bases. V trimming: 1 base; J trimming: 5 bases; junction bases outside the gene matches: 7. In germline, CDR1 is MGHRA, CDR2 YSYEKL. CDR3 size: 16 residues. CDR3 region: CASSQGTTGGDQPQHF. As DNA, the CDR3 is TGCGCCAGCAGCCAAGGAACAACAGGGGGAGATCAGCCCCAGCATTTT.

The V call is TRBV3-1 (or the pseudogene TRBV3-2), the J call TRBJ2-3; possibly TRBD2 for D (7 bases). CDR1 is LGHDT, CDR2 YNNKEL, per germline (reference sequence). Trimming cost V 3 bases and J 11 bases, with 21 bases left between them. This CDR3 is 15 amino acids long. The CDR3 bases are TGTGCCAGCAGCCACGGGGGGCAGGGAGCATACGGGCAGTATTTT. Translated: CASSHGGQGAYGQYF.

The V gene is TRBV6-5, the J gene TRBJ2-7; TRBD1 might be the D (6 bases). Trimming removed 6 bases at V and 5 bases at J, with 17 bases between. This CDR3 has 14 amino acids. CDR1 and CDR2 from the germline V gene are MNHEY and SVGAGI. This chain's CDR3 is CASSLTGGLHEQYF. As DNA, the CDR3 is TGTGCCAGCAGCTTGACAGGCGGTTTACACGAGCAGTACTTC.

The chain employs TRBV10-2 and TRBJ2-5, with no clear D. Per the germline V gene, CDR1 is WSHSY and CDR2 is SAAADI. This CDR3 spans 12 amino acids. Trimming took 6 bases from V and 0 from J, leaving 5 bases between them. CDR3 coding DNA: TGCGCCAGCAGCAGTAACCAAGAGACCCAGTACTTC. The encoded protein is CASSSNQETQYF.

The chain combines TRBV10-3 with TRBJ2-3, with TRBD2 identical over 12 bases. Looked up from germline, CDR1 is ENHRY and CDR2 is SYGVKD. The CDR3 loop spans 19 amino acids. After removal of 0 bases from V and 4 bases from J, the junction contained 11 bases not matched to a gene. The CDR3 region has the DNA TGTGCCATCAGTGAGTCGTCGTCTAGCGGGGGGGCGAGGTCAGATACGCAGTATTTT. Amino acid sequence: CAISESSSSGGARSDTQYF.

This chain connects TRBV15 to TRBJ2-2, with 9 bases identical to TRBD1. Germline-derived CDR1 and CDR2 are LNHNV and YYDKDF (reference sequence). CDR3 length: 15 residues. The J segment lost 4 bases and the V segment lost 1 base, leaving 1 base of the junction unmatched. In DNA, the CDR3 is TGTGCCACCAGCAGAGGACAGGGGGTCACCGGGGAGCTGTTTTTT. Translation gives CATSRGQGVTGELFF.

This clone came up once. This chain uses TRBV5-4 with TRBJ2-7; TRBD2 agrees at 10 bases. This CDR3 spans 17 amino acids. The germline gives CDR1 SGHNT, CDR2 YYREEE (reference sequence). V lost 0 bases, J lost 2 bases, and 8 bases stayed unmatched. The CDR3 nucleotides are TGTGCCAGCAGCTTGGAAGCGGGAGGGCCTAGGGCCTACGAGCAGTACTTC. Protein sequence: CASSLEAGGPRAYEQYF.

The rearrangement uses TRBV28 and TRBJ2-1; 11 bases are shared with TRBD2. This CDR3 has 20 residues. Germline CDR1 MDHEN, CDR2 SYDVKM. V lost 0 bases and J lost 0; bases outside the gene matches: 10. The CDR3 sequence: CASSLWEGSTSGSSYNEQFF. CDR3 in DNA: TGTGCCAGCAGTTTATGGGAGGGGAGTACTAGCGGGAGCTCCTACAATGAGCAGTTCTTC.

The sample holds one count of this clone. The chain links TRBV19 to TRBJ1-2, with 11 nucleotides matching TRBD1. The CDR3 spans 14 residues. The germline CDR1 and CDR2 sequences are LNHDA and SQIVND (reference sequence). V was pared by 6 bases and J by 8 bases, with 8 bases of the junction left unmatched. The CDR3 reads CASSVGTGGSGYTF. CDR3 sequence (DNA): TGTGCCAGTAGCGTGGGGACAGGGGGGAGCGGCTACACCTTC.

This chain joins TRBV2 and TRBJ1-1; D is possibly TRBD1 (6 bases). V was shortened by 10 bases and J by 8 bases, with 11 bases between the two germline ends. The CDR3 consists of 10 residues. Germline CDR1 reads SNHLY; CDR2 reads FYNNEI. CDR3 nucleotide sequence: TGTGCCACCCAGCAGGGGGAAGCTTTCTTT. The encoded protein is CATQQGEAFF.

The rearrangement joins TRBV7-3 to TRBJ2-3, with 9 bases lining up with TRBD1. The V gene end was trimmed by 3 bases and the J gene end by 1 base; junction bases not matched to a gene: 5. The CDR3 has 16 amino acids. From germline, CDR1 is SGHTA and CDR2 FQGTGA. DNA of the CDR3: TGTGCCAGCAGCTTCAAAACAGGGGGCGGCACAGATACGCAGTATTTT. Residues: CASSFKTGGGTDTQYF.

Only one count was recorded for this clone. This chain joins TRBV12-3 or TRBV12-4 and TRBJ2-7; D gene ambiguous. The CDR3 totals 11 residues. V gave up 5 bases and J gave up 3 bases, with 5 bases separating them. The chain's CDR3 is CASSTHYEQYF. Here the CDR3 DNA reads TGTGCCAGCAGTACACACTACGAGCAGTACTTC.

The chain carries TRBV9 and TRBJ1-1; the D gene is possibly TRBD1 (5 bases). V shed 0 bases and J shed 1 base, with 22 bases lying between them. CDR1 is SGDLS and CDR2 is YYNGEE in the germline V gene. CDR3 size: 19 residues. The CDR3 reads CASSVASRVTGDPNTEAFF. CDR3 in DNA: TGTGCCAGCAGCGTAGCTTCACGTGTAACGGGGGATCCGAACACTGAAGCTTTCTTT.

This chain uses TRBV10-3 with TRBJ1-1, with 9 bases fitting TRBD1. Germline CDR1 is ENHRY and CDR2 is SYGVKD. The CDR3 sequence is 14 residues long. Trimming at V came to 11 bases and at J to 1 base, leaving 8 bases not matched to a gene. The CDR3 sequence is CAAGQGRGNTEAFF. The CDR3 DNA reads TGTGCCGCCGGACAGGGGCGTGGGAACACTGAAGCTTTCTTT.

The genes are TRBV7-8 and TRBJ2-1; D is undetermined. Trimming pared 6 bases from V and 1 base from J, leaving 10 bases between. The CDR3 spans 14 residues. Germline assignment: CDR1 SGHVS and CDR2 FQNEAQ. CDR3 DNA sequence: TGTGCCAGCAGTCAACCAACTTCCTACAATGAGCAGTTCTTC. It encodes CASSQPTSYNEQFF.

This clone was observed a few times. The chain links TRBV11-2 to TRBJ1-1; D uncertain. The CDR3 is 14 residues long. V lost 1 base, J lost 1 base, and 7 bases lay in between. The germline V gene has CDR1 SGHAT and CDR2 FQNNGV. The CDR3 sequence is CASSLAAGNTEAFF. CDR3 in DNA: TGTGCCAGCAGCTTAGCAGCAGGGAACACTGAAGCTTTCTTT.

V usage is TRBV6-2 or TRBV6-3 and J usage is TRBJ1-5, with TRBD1 matching over 7 bases. Germline trimming cut 5 bases from V and 2 bases from J; bases unmatched to any gene: 6. The germline V gene encodes CDR1 MNHEY and CDR2 SVGEGT. The CDR3 totals 15 residues. The CDR3 here is CASSNHRGGNQPQHF. The CDR3, as DNA: TGTGCCAGCAGTAACCACAGGGGAGGCAATCAGCCCCAGCATTTT.

V and J are TRBV7-2 and TRBJ1-3, with D possibly being TRBD1 (6 bases). This CDR3 is built from 15 residues. Germline CDR1 is SGHTA and CDR2 is FQGNSA. V dropped 3 bases and J dropped 3 bases, with 12 bases sitting between them. Here the CDR3 reads CASSLNRVGGNTIYF. The CDR3 coding sequence is TGTGCCAGCAGCTTGAACAGGGTCGGTGGAAACACCATATATTTT.

The rearrangement links TRBV11-2 to TRBJ2-3; no definite D call. From germline, CDR1 is SGHAT and CDR2 FQNNGV. V lost 5 bases to trimming and J lost 4 bases, with 10 bases between them. This CDR3 contains 13 residues. The CDR3, as DNA: TGTGCCAGCAGCCTTCGGAGAGCAGATACGCAGTATTTT. This encodes CASSLRRADTQYF.